The clone carrying this T cell receptor (beta chain) showed up just a few times. V gave up 6 bases and J gave up 14 bases, with 26 bases separating them. Germline CDR1 is SGHAT and CDR2 is FQNNGV. The CDR3 sequence is 16 residues long. Profiled with immunoSEQ multiplex PCR; TCRdb holds only in-frame clones, not every one. The sample comprises around 12,000 clones, over 65% of which are singletons, and more than 35% rests with the top ten. The record originates from a study of somatic mutations in cytotoxic T cells in rheumatoid arthritis. As for the study in general: It was right after diagnosis, before any treatment, that patient blood (roughly 30 ml EDTA) was drawn.

The chain combines TRBV11-2 with TRBJ1-6, with D tentatively TRBD1 (6 bases). Material: CD8+ T cells sorted from blood. The receptor was derived from an adult with rheumatoid arthritis. The CDR3 bases are TGTGCCAGCAGGGCCAACAGGGCCGCAACAATTCAGGCCCTCCACTTT. Protein: CASRANRAATIQALHF.